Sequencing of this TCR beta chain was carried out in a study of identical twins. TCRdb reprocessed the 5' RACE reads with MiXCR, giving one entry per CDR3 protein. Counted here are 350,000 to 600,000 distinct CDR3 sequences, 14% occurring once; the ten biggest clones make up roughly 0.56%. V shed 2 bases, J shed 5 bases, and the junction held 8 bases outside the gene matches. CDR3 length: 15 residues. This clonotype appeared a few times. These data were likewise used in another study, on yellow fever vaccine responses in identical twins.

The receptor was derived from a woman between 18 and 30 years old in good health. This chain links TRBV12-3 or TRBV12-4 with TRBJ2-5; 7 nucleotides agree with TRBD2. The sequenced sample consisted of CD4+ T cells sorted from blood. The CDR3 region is CASSLSSGAWETQYF. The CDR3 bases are TGTGCCAGCAGTTTATCGAGCGGGGCATGGGAGACCCAGTACTTC.